Here is one T cell receptor (beta chain) with its context. This sample stems from a study of CD8+CD57+ T cells in acquired aplastic anemia. Genomic DNA, serving as template, underwent TCR beta VDJ and CDR3 profiling. From the reads, TCRdb called clonotypes with MiXCR, one entry per CDR3 protein. The sample shows some 290,000 distinct CDR3 sequences, 50% to 70% of them seen only once. The source of this sequence is a human donor with severe aplastic anemia or a healthy control (not recorded which). The sequenced sample was sorted CD4+, CD8+, or CD8+CD57+ T cells (not recorded which) from PBMCs.

This chain's CDR3 is CASRELQTYEQYF. CDR3 DNA: TGTGCCAGCAGGGAGTTACAGACCTACGAGCAGTACTTC. This chain joins TRBV2 and TRBJ2-7, with D unclear. V was clipped by 6 bases and J by 2 bases, with 11 bases between them. Germline CDR1 SNHLY, CDR2 FYNNEI. There are 13 residues in the CDR3.